This T cell receptor (beta chain) was obtained from a study of blood T cells in healthy people across ages. The junction had 5 bases not matched to a gene; V was cut back by 4 bases and J by 2 bases. This CDR3 spans 14 amino acids. Germline V gene data show CDR1 as SQVTM and CDR2 as ANQGSEA. Study observations and caveats: Underestimates were what the diversity estimates from one million T cells were considered to be.

With a J-beta primer mix and a sample-barcoded 5' primer, a second PCR ran about 7 to 11 cycles. The template-switch adaptor was a 5' adaptor with 12 random nucleotides. It tagged each cDNA molecule. TCRdb re-called the 5' RACE reads through MiXCR, storing one row per CDR3 protein. The profile shows about 840,000 distinct CDR3 sequences, around 29% of them singletons. Comment on this clonotype: What it recognizes is unknown.

The sample was also reused in another study, on T cells of mothers and their children.

Sequencing input: blood. The TCR was taken from a woman in her thirties or forties in good health. The V and J genes are TRBV29-1 and TRBJ2-4; 7 bases line up with TRBD2. In DNA form, the CDR3 reads TGCAGCGTTGGGGGGGGAATAACCAAAAACATTCAGTACTTC. This translates into CSVGGGITKNIQYF.